The 29 T cell receptor beta chains given below trace back to one sample, sequenced in a study of technical replicates of blood from a few donors. Method: immunoSEQ multiplex PCR; TCRdb's copy keeps in-frame clones and lacks some. The table includes tens of thousands of clones, 70% to 90% detected once. The sequenced sample was PBMCs. These receptors all come from a human donor in good health. Some clones in this sample may be carry-over from other donors' samples.

This chain connects TRBV9 to TRBJ2-2; D ambiguous. Germline V gene lookup returns CDR1 SGDLS and CDR2 YYNGEE. Trimming removed 4 bases from V and 2 bases from J, with 6 bases in between. The CDR3 extends over 13 amino acids. CDR3 sequence reads: CASSPQNTGELFF. The CDR3 DNA follows: TGTGCCAGCAGCCCCCAAAACACCGGGGAGCTGTTTTTT.

This clone was found a few times. This chain joins TRBV7-9 and TRBJ2-2, with D possibly matching TRBD2 (5 bases). The CDR3 consists of 13 residues. The V end was cut by 3 bases, the J end by 4 bases, with 6 bases between. From germline, CDR1 is SEHNR and CDR2 FQNEAQ (reference sequence). DNA for the CDR3: TGTGCCAGCAGCTTTACTAGCACCGGGGAGCTGTTTTTT. This codes for CASSFTSTGELFF.

V and J are TRBV7-2 and TRBJ2-7, with TRBD2 matching 9 bases. J lost 5 bases, V lost 5 bases, and 7 bases had no gene match. The CDR3 extends over 14 amino acids. CDR1 and CDR2 (germline): SGHTA, FQGNSA. The CDR3 bases are TGTGCCAGCAGCGTCGGGACTAGCAACGACGAGCAGTACTTC. Its protein product is CASSVGTSNDEQYF.

The chain uses TRBV9 and TRBJ2-1; 9 nucleotides align to TRBD2. This CDR3 is 17 amino acids long. Germline V CDR1 and CDR2: SGDLS, YYNGEE. Germline trimming cut 0 bases from V and 1 base from J; bases unmatched to any gene: 5. CDR3 residues: CASSVASGGWSYNEQFF. The CDR3 DNA is TGTGCCAGCAGCGTAGCAAGCGGGGGGTGGTCCTACAATGAGCAGTTCTTC.

This clone was observed a single time. The chain uses TRBV15 and TRBJ2-1; 10 nucleotides agree with TRBD2. Germline CDR1 reads LNHNV; CDR2 reads YYDKDF (reference sequence). This CDR3 is built from 19 residues. After removal of 0 bases from V and 5 bases from J, the junction contained 13 bases not matched to a gene. Written as DNA, the CDR3 is TGTGCCACCAGCAGAGATACTAGCGGGAACTTACGTCGGGACAATGAGCAGTTCTTC. Amino acids: CATSRDTSGNLRRDNEQFF. The full variable domain, its missing parts supplied by reference TRBV15 and TRBJ2-1, is DAMVIQNPRYQVTQFGKPVTLSCSQTLNHNVMYWYQQKSSQAPKLLFHYYDKDFNNEADTPDNFQSRRPNTSFCFLDIRSPGLGDTAMYLCATSRDTSGNLRRDNEQFFGPGTRLTVL.

The rearrangement joins TRBV6-5 to TRBJ1-2; D is unclear. CDR1 is MNHEY and CDR2 is SVGAGI in the germline V gene. V lost 6 bases to trimming and J lost 7 bases, with 15 bases between them. CDR3 length equals 13 residues. The CDR3, as DNA: TGTGCCAGCAGCTTAGCCCCGAGCGGTGGCTACACCTTC. It is translated as CASSLAPSGGYTF.

The rearrangement links TRBV4-2 to TRBJ2-5; TRBD2 aligns across 7 bases. The CDR3 runs to 16 residues. V lost 1 base to trimming and J lost 5 bases; unmatched junction nucleotides: 10. The germline gives CDR1 LGHNA, CDR2 YNFKEQ. The CDR3 protein is CASSQATGRALETQYF. For the CDR3, the DNA is TGTGCCAGCAGCCAAGCCACTGGGAGGGCCTTGGAGACCCAGTACTTC.

V is TRBV5-1 and J is TRBJ1-2; tentative D call: TRBD1 (6 bases). V was trimmed by 5 bases and J by 1 base, leaving 6 bases between them. The germline gives CDR1 SGHRS, CDR2 YFSETQ. The CDR3 totals 12 residues. This CDR3 is CASRQGNYGYTF. The CDR3 DNA reads TGCGCCAGCAGACAGGGTAACTATGGCTACACCTTC.

The J gene is TRBJ2-2, the V gene TRBV7-7; D not resolved. Looked up from germline, CDR1 is SSHAT and CDR2 is FNYEAQ (reference sequence). The CDR3 loop spans 13 amino acids. V lost 1 base to trimming and J lost 6 bases, with 6 bases between them. CDR3 DNA: TGTGCCAGCAGCTTAGATCGGTCCGGGGAGCTGTTTTTT. Amino acid sequence: CASSLDRSGELFF.

The chain recombines TRBV5-4 with TRBJ1-2, with D possibly being TRBD1 (6 bases). Germline V gives CDR1 SGHNT, CDR2 YYREEE (reference sequence). This CDR3 is built from 13 residues. V gave up 4 bases and J gave up 5 bases, with 12 bases separating them. DNA of the CDR3: TGTGCCAGCAGCCCCATTCAGGGGTATGGCTACACCTTC. It codes for CASSPIQGYGYTF.

There are a few counts of this clone. V usage is TRBV2 and J usage is TRBJ1-1; a weak D match, TRBD1 (6 bases). The CDR3 consists of 13 residues. With 2 bases removed from V and 4 bases from J, the gap between germline ends came to 8 bases. Germline lookup yields CDR1 SNHLY and CDR2 FYNNEI. The CDR3, as DNA: TGTGCCAGCAGTGAACAGGGGCCCACTGAAGCTTTCTTT. This translates into CASSEQGPTEAFF. The complete variable domain, with remaining parts taken from reference TRBV2 and TRBJ1-1, reads EPEVTQTPSHQVTQMGQEVILRCVPISNHLYFYWYRQILGQKVEFLVSFYNNEISEKSEIFDDQFSVERPDGSNFTLKIRSTKLEDSAMYFCASSEQGPTEAFFGQGTRLTVV.

The chain employs TRBV10-2 and TRBJ2-3, with unresolved D. CDR3 length: 12 residues. The germline gives CDR1 WSHSY, CDR2 SAAADI. Trimming cost V 2 bases and J 4 bases, with 4 bases left between them. The CDR3 loop is CASSERSDTQYF. The CDR3 DNA reads as TGCGCCAGCAGTGAGCGGTCAGATACGCAGTATTTT.

This clone was detected once. The chain combines TRBV19 with TRBJ1-4; the D gene is possibly TRBD1 (5 bases). Germline values: CDR1 LNHDA, CDR2 SQIVND (reference sequence). The CDR3 extends over 15 amino acids. Trimming took off 4 bases at V and 3 bases at J, with 12 bases between the two ends. Here the CDR3 reads CASSSGWGANEKLFF. CDR3 DNA: TGTGCCAGTAGTAGTGGGTGGGGGGCTAATGAAAAACTGTTTTTT.

The J gene is TRBJ1-2, the V gene TRBV28, with a tentative D call TRBD1 (5 bases). The CDR3 totals 14 residues. Trimming left V 6 bases short and J 4 bases short, with 15 bases between. Germline V lookup: CDR1 MDHEN, CDR2 SYDVKM. The DNA of the CDR3 is TGTGCCAGCAGCGGAACAGGTGGTATCTATGGCTACACCTTC. It specifies CASSGTGGIYGYTF.

Concerning this clone: The same CDR3 also results from other DNA sequences found in this sample. The chain joins TRBV18 to TRBJ1-1; maybe TRBD1 (5 bases). The V gene lost 2 bases and the J gene lost 3 bases, with 7 bases spanning the gap. Looked up from germline, CDR1 is KGHSH and CDR2 is LQKENI. The CDR3 loop spans 13 amino acids. This CDR3 is CASSPTRDTEAFF. CDR3 DNA sequence: TGTGCCAGCTCACCAACCAGGGACACTGAAGCTTTCTTT.

V and J are TRBV4-1 and TRBJ1-1; D might be TRBD1 (6 bases). CDR1 is MGHRA and CDR2 is YSYEKL in the germline V gene. CDR3 length equals 15 residues. V lost 2 bases to trimming and J lost 0 bases, with 10 bases between them. CDR3 in amino acids: CASSQTQGMNTEAFF. DNA for the CDR3: TGCGCCAGCAGCCAAACACAGGGCATGAACACTGAAGCTTTCTTT.

The CDR3 reads CASSLLGPATNEKLFF. Here the CDR3 DNA reads TGCGCCAGCAGCTTGTTGGGGCCTGCAACTAATGAAAAACTGTTTTTT. This chain connects TRBV5-1 to TRBJ1-4, with D possibly TRBD1 on 5 matching bases. The CDR3 is 16 amino acids. Between the trimmed V and J ends, which lost 1 base and 0 bases, there was a span of 10 bases. Germline CDR1 and CDR2: SGHRS and YFSETQ.

The chain couples TRBV9 to TRBJ2-5; D might be TRBD1 (6 bases). Germline V lookup: CDR1 SGDLS, CDR2 YYNGEE. Deletions cut 4 bases from V and 1 base from J, with 11 bases between. This CDR3 is built from 14 residues. The CDR3 nucleotides are TGTGCCAGCAGCTTAACAGGGACCCAAGAGACCCAGTACTTC. This encodes CASSLTGTQETQYF.

V usage is TRBV6-1 and J usage is TRBJ1-3; perhaps TRBD1 as D (5 bases). CDR1 is MNHNS and CDR2 is SASEGT in the germline V gene. The CDR3 loop spans 15 amino acids. V dropped 3 bases and J dropped 2 bases, with 11 bases sitting between them. The CDR3 loop is CASSDPRTTGNTIYF. CDR3 DNA sequence: TGTGCCAGCAGTGACCCCCGGACAACTGGAAACACCATATATTTT.

The CDR3 spells CTSSRGLAGVIEQFF. In DNA, the CDR3 is TGCACCAGCAGCCGAGGACTAGCGGGAGTTATTGAGCAGTTCTTC. The V gene is TRBV1, the J gene TRBJ2-1; the table assigns TRBD2, which was not confirmed against the DNA. TRBV1 is designated a pseudogene. The CDR3 length is 15 residues.

This chain joins TRBV7-2 and TRBJ1-6; 7 bases line up with TRBD1. The CDR3 consists of 15 residues. Germline lookup yields CDR1 SGHTA and CDR2 FQGNSA. Trimming cost V 6 bases and J 4 bases; bases outside gene matches: 6. The CDR3, as DNA: TGTGCCAGCAGACGCGGGACAGCTTATAATTCACCCCTCCACTTT. Its translation is CASRRGTAYNSPLHF. The whole variable domain, remainder taken from reference TRBV7-2 and TRBJ1-6, is GAGVSQSPSNKVTEKGKDVELRCDPISGHTALYWYRQSLGQGLEFLIYFQGNSAPDKSGLPSDRFSAERTGGSVSTLTIQRTQQEDSAVYLCASRRGTAYNSPLHFGNGTRLTVT.

The V and J genes are TRBV7-6 and TRBJ2-2; 7 bases line up with TRBD2. V lost 5 bases to trimming and J lost 4 bases; unmatched junction nucleotides: 10. This CDR3 spans 16 amino acids. Germline lookup yields CDR1 SGHVS and CDR2 FNYEAQ. Here the CDR3 reads CASSGGLKWATGELFF. The CDR3 DNA sequence: TGTGCCAGCAGCGGGGGACTAAAGTGGGCCACCGGGGAGCTGTTTTTT.

The rearrangement links TRBV5-6 to TRBJ1-1; D is possibly TRBD1 (6 bases). CDR1 is SGHDT, CDR2 YYEEEE, per germline. Trimming shortened V by 6 bases and J by 1 base, and 13 bases separated the two germline ends. This CDR3 is built from 14 residues. The CDR3 coding sequence is TGTGCCAGCAACCCGGGACACCAGAACACTGAAGCTTTCTTT. This gives the protein CASNPGHQNTEAFF.

This clone has ten or more counts. This chain connects TRBV6-6 to TRBJ2-1, with D perhaps TRBD1 (5 bases). The CDR3 extends over 14 amino acids. Trimming pared 2 bases from V and 0 bases from J, leaving 5 bases between. The germline gives CDR1 MNHNY, CDR2 SVGAGI (reference sequence). CDR3 DNA sequence: TGTGCCAGCAGTTACCAGGGCTCCTACAATGAGCAGTTCTTC. It specifies CASSYQGSYNEQFF.

The rearrangement links TRBV30 to TRBJ2-3; 8 bases are shared with TRBD1. Germline trimming cut 2 bases from V and 5 bases from J; bases unmatched to any gene: 6. Germline V gene data show CDR1 as GTSNPN and CDR2 as SVGIG (reference sequence). CDR3 size: 14 residues. This CDR3 reads CAWSTGGLGDTQYF. The DNA of the CDR3 is TGTGCCTGGAGTACAGGGGGACTGGGAGATACGCAGTATTTT.

The CDR3 is CASSALSGDKNIQYF. In DNA, the CDR3 is TGTGCCAGCAGCGCACTAAGCGGCGACAAAAACATTCAGTACTTC. The chain employs TRBV5-6 and TRBJ2-4; weak D call: TRBD2 (5 bases). CDR3 length equals 15 residues. V lost 4 bases to trimming and J lost 3 bases, with 14 bases between them. Germline V CDR1 and CDR2: SGHDT, YYEEEE.

As for this clone: Sequence at one end of the junction differs from germline and may be a read error. The V gene is TRBV5-8, the J gene TRBJ1-2, with 8 bases fitting TRBD1. The germline gives CDR1 SGHTS, CDR2 YDEGEE. CDR3 size: 14 residues. The CDR3 loop is CASTLGRGLGGYTF. The CDR3 DNA sequence: TGTGCCAGCACCTTGGGCAGGGGGCTAGGTGGCTACACCTTC.

The chain carries TRBV12-5 and TRBJ2-7; D possibly corresponds to TRBD2 (5 bases). From germline, CDR1 is LGHNT and CDR2 FRNRAP. The CDR3 is 15 residues long. The V end lost 0 bases, the J end lost 7 bases, and 16 bases lay between the germline ends. CDR3 sequence: CASGLVVAARGEQYF. The CDR3 DNA follows: TGTGCTAGTGGTTTGGTAGTGGCGGCACGGGGAGAGCAGTACTTC.

The rearrangement links TRBV6-5 to TRBJ2-7, with 7 nucleotides matching TRBD1. Germline V gene data show CDR1 as MNHEY and CDR2 as SVGAGI. V lost 7 bases to trimming and J lost 5 bases; unmatched junction nucleotides: 11. The CDR3 sequence is 14 residues long. This CDR3 is CASTSTGQPHEQYF. The CDR3 nucleotides read TGTGCCAGCACGTCAACGGGACAGCCACACGAGCAGTACTTC.